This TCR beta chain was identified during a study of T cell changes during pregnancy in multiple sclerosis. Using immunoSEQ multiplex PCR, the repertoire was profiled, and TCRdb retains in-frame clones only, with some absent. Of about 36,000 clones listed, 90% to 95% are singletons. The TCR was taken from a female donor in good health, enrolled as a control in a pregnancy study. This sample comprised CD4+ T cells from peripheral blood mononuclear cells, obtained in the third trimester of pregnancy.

As DNA, the CDR3 is TGTGCCAGCAGCTTACTGGGGACAGCGAATGAAGCTTTCTTT. This gives the protein CASSLLGTANEAFF. The V call is TRBV11-2, the J call TRBJ1-1; 7 nucleotides agree with TRBD1. Germline CDR1 SGHAT, CDR2 FQNNGV. The CDR3 consists of 14 residues. V lost 2 bases, J lost 7 bases, and 7 bases stayed unmatched.